This passage covers 13 T cell receptor beta chains from one sample sequenced in a study of cytomegalovirus exposure and HLA in healthy donors. The study ran its PCR with 60 Vbeta and 13 Jbeta primers. The assay was immunoSEQ multiplex PCR, and TCRdb's table has in-frame clones only and misses some. The sample carries over 150,000 clones, 80% recorded once. Sequencing input: PBMCs. These receptor sequences come from a woman aged 50 to 60 in good health and CMV-seropositive.

This chain connects TRBV5-1 to TRBJ2-7; 11 bases map to TRBD1. Germline values: CDR1 SGHRS, CDR2 YFSETQ. J was trimmed by 3 bases and V by 0 bases; bases with no gene match: 5. The CDR3 length is 16 residues. CDR3 in amino acids: CASSLVSGTGGYEQYF. The CDR3 region has the DNA TGCGCCAGCAGCTTGGTGTCCGGGACAGGGGGCTACGAGCAGTACTTC.

The rearrangement uses TRBV19 and TRBJ2-5; 7 bases are shared with TRBD2. V shed 0 bases, J shed 7 bases, and the junction held 5 bases outside the gene matches. This CDR3 has 14 amino acids. Germline CDR1 is LNHDA and CDR2 is SQIVND (reference sequence). As DNA, the CDR3 is TGTGCCAGTAGTATAGAGGGCGGGGGAGGGACCCAGTACTTC. Translating gives CASSIEGGGGTQYF.

The V call is TRBV5-6, the J call TRBJ2-2, with D perhaps matching TRBD1 (6 bases). Trimming pared 0 bases from V and 2 bases from J, leaving 11 bases between. This CDR3 has 16 amino acids. Germline values: CDR1 SGHDT, CDR2 YYEEEE. The CDR3 loop reads CASSLAWTVNTGELFF. In DNA form, the CDR3 reads TGTGCCAGCAGCTTGGCGTGGACAGTTAACACCGGGGAGCTGTTTTTT.

This sequence joins TRBV5-4 and TRBJ2-3; weak D call: TRBD2 (5 bases). The germline gives CDR1 SGHNT, CDR2 YYREEE (reference sequence). V was shortened by 0 bases and J by 6 bases, with 11 bases between the two germline ends. The CDR3 is 14 amino acids. The CDR3 sequence: CASSLGRVADTQYF. The CDR3 DNA is TGTGCCAGCAGCTTGGGCCGAGTAGCGGATACGCAGTATTTT.

This chain uses TRBV4-2 with TRBJ1-2, with 8 bases aligning to TRBD1. This CDR3 spans 16 amino acids. V was pared by 4 bases and J by 2 bases, with 9 bases of the junction left unmatched. Per germline, CDR1 LGHNA and CDR2 YNFKEQ. The CDR3 reads CASSPSPGTGNYGYTF. The CDR3, as DNA: TGTGCCAGCAGCCCTAGTCCCGGGACAGGAAACTATGGCTACACCTTC.

The chain combines TRBV6-5 with TRBJ1-3; TRBD1 aligns across 9 bases. Looked up from germline, CDR1 is MNHEY and CDR2 is SVGAGI. This CDR3 contains 15 residues. J was trimmed by 4 bases and V by 7 bases; bases with no gene match: 8. CDR3 protein: CASIRTGAVGNTIYF. The CDR3 nucleotides read TGTGCCAGCATCCGGACAGGGGCTGTCGGAAACACCATATATTTT.

The CDR3 bases are TGTGCCAGTAGTATAAGGGGGCGCGAAAAACTGTTTTTT. Protein sequence: CASSIRGREKLFF. The chain combines TRBV19 with TRBJ1-4; 7 bases are a match to TRBD1. Germline lookup yields CDR1 LNHDA and CDR2 SQIVND (reference sequence). The CDR3 contains 13 residues. V lost 2 bases to trimming and J lost 8 bases; unmatched junction nucleotides: 2.

The gene calls are TRBV5-1 and TRBJ1-1; D may be TRBD1 (5 bases). CDR1 and CDR2 from the germline V gene are SGHRS and YFSETQ. V was trimmed by 4 bases and J by 0 bases, leaving 13 bases between them. The CDR3 is 15 amino acids. For the CDR3, the DNA is TGCGCCAGCAGCCTGGGGGAGTCCCTGAACACTGAAGCTTTCTTT. This encodes CASSLGESLNTEAFF.

The rearrangement links TRBV9 to TRBJ2-3, with D tentatively TRBD1 (6 bases). Per the germline V gene, CDR1 is SGDLS and CDR2 is YYNGEE. Trimming shortened V by 0 bases and J by 0 bases, and 11 bases separated the two germline ends. The CDR3 totals 16 residues. CDR3 sequence (DNA): TGTGCCAGCAGCGTAGCTACGGGACATAGCACAGATACGCAGTATTTT. Translating it yields CASSVATGHSTDTQYF.

The chain links TRBV30 to TRBJ1-1; D possibly corresponds to TRBD1 (5 bases). The CDR3 is made up of 13 amino acids. V lost 5 bases to trimming and J lost 3 bases, with 13 bases between them. Germline V gene sequence: CDR1 GTSNPN, CDR2 SVGIG (reference sequence). The CDR3 loop is CAWVGGDHTEAFF. The CDR3 DNA reads TGTGCCTGGGTCGGAGGGGACCACACTGAAGCTTTCTTT.

The rearrangement links TRBV11-2 to TRBJ1-3, with unresolved D. The CDR3 runs to 16 residues. Germline loops: CDR1 SGHAT, CDR2 FQNNGV. V was clipped by 1 base and J by 2 bases, with 12 bases between them. The CDR3 region is CASSLVLGSTGNTIYF. The CDR3 coding sequence is TGTGCCAGCAGCTTAGTGCTGGGGAGTACTGGAAACACCATATATTTT.

About this clone itself: The sample has other DNA sequences that encode this CDR3 too. CDR3 protein: CASSLRGNTEAFF. In DNA form, the CDR3 reads TGTGCCAGCAGCTTAAGGGGGAACACTGAAGCTTTCTTT. The rearrangement links TRBV7-8 to TRBJ1-1; TRBD1 is a possible D gene (5 bases). CDR1 SGHVS and CDR2 FQNEAQ come from the germline V gene. This CDR3 is 13 amino acids long. Trimming took off 2 bases at V and 1 base at J, with 5 bases between the two ends.

The V and J genes are TRBV4-1 and TRBJ2-7; D might be TRBD1 (6 bases). V was pared by 5 bases and J by 3 bases, with 14 bases between. CDR3 length: 14 amino acids. The V gene's germline CDR1 is MGHRA and CDR2 YSYEKL. The CDR3 nucleotides read TGCGCCAGCAGCTACCGGGACAACCACTACGAGCAGTACTTC. Its protein product is CASSYRDNHYEQYF.